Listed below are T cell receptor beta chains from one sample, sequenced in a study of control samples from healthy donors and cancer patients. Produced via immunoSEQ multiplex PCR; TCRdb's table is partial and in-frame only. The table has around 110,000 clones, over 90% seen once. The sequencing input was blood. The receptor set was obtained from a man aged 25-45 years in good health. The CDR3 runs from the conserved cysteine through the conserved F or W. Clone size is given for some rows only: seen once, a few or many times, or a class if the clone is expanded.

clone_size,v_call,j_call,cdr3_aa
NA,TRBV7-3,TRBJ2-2,CASGHGGTGELFF
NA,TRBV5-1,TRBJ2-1,CASSPLDGLVEQFF
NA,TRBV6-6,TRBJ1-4,CASSYSGGVSEKLFF
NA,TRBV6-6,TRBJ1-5,CASTSPRGNPNQPQHF
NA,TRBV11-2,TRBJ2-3,CATSTGRGTDTQYF
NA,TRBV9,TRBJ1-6,CASSVDYYNSPLHF
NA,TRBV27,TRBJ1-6,CASSFRGRFNSPLHF
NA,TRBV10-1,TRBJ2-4,CARKPWTSGGLAKNIQYF
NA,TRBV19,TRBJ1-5,CASRKASSLSSNQPQHF
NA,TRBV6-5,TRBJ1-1,CASSYSTGGLAEAFF
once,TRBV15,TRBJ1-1,CATSRKIDTEAFF
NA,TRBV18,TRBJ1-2,CASSPDSWGGYTF